This entry is about one T cell receptor beta chain. The sample holds one count of this clone. Its antigen is unknown. No much larger clone is present one base from it, and per-base qualities are unavailable. CD4+ T cells from unexposed donors were collected before the COVID-19 pandemic (2011-2018). Naive and memory CD4+ T cells were separated from cryopreserved PBMCs by first enriching for CD4 and then performing EasySep naive CD4+ T cell enrichment. Leukapheresis product for the unexposed donors was bought commercially. PBMCs were isolated from leukapheresis product or whole blood by Ficoll-Paque PLUS gradient centrifugation. PBMCs were either used fresh in the expansion assay or cryopreserved at -140 degrees C. The QIAamp Micro DNA Kit was used to extract genomic DNA from the CD4+ T cells. This sample stems from a study of CD4 T cells in relation to SARS-CoV-2 and coronaviruses (dated by TCRdb to the early 2020s). Looking at the study overall: Using patient-derived lymphoblastoid cell lines, the shared crossreactive spike epitopes were mapped to their HLA restriction. Memory CD4+ T cell crossreactivity between SARS-CoV-2 and common cold coronavirus spike proteins was assessed at the TCR clonotype level in the study. The Adaptive Biotechnologies TCR-sequencing kit was used to sequence samples from a few pre-COVID donors and the naive versus memory experiments, while other data came from Illumina-based sequencing. A different, Illumina-based TCR-beta assay was used to sequence expansion assays from other donors in the study. Points the paper makes about the study in general: Because the crossreactivity analysis focused on spike protein, crossreactivity against other viral proteins was not assessed. About 65% of donors had memory CD4+ clonotypes that crossrecognized SARS-CoV-2 and at least one common cold coronavirus spike. Small numbers of patients and of tested TCRs limited the study. Sequencing of naive versus memory cells indicated that the assay detects memory recall responses, not primary responses primed during culture. No donor contributed both pre-pandemic and post-infection samples, which limited tracing the source of pre-existing responses. Significantly weaker SARS-CoV-2-driven expansion was shown by crossreactive clones than by monoreactive clones, consistent with antigenic imprinting.

DNA from uncultured naive and memory CD4+ T cells underwent immunoSEQ TCR-beta sequencing at deep resolution. Regarding the original processing steps: During preprocessing, nonproductive sequences were discarded, as were any CDR3s that did not begin with C, did not end with F or W, or were shorter than 7 amino acids. Cultured and uncultured naive and memory CD4+ repertoires were searched for previously identified spike- and CEF-reactive CDR3s. Pairwise Levenshtein distance, computed with the stringdist R package after three terminal residues were trimmed from each end, was used as the measure of CDR3 homology. TCRdb re-hosts the immuneACCESS table, in-frame sequences only. Its copies lack some clones; in the studies checked, an unresolved V gene accounts for under half of them, and the cause for the rest is not known. The DNA gave D and trimming, while V, J and clone size come from that table. Here the sample has approximately 70,000 clones; approximately 93% occur a single time. 0.2% to 0.25% of the sample is taken by the ten largest.

V ends up 4 bases short and J 6 bases short, with an unmatched junction base count of 16. The germline V gene (reference sequence) sets CDR1 to SEHNR and CDR2 to FQNEAQ. The CDR3 measures 17 amino acids from cysteine to phenylalanine. The retained sequence is limited to the CDR3, 51 bases, with the frame set at the first base. The clonotype comes from a human donor in good health. The sample comprised naive CD4+ T cells from PBMCs. According to the study, the label for this sample's cell subset or site signals: naive CD4+ T cells isolated by negative enrichment. The chain is assembled from TRBV7-9 and TRBJ2-3; 7 of the junction bases match TRBD1. The nucleotide sequence reads TGTGCCAGCAGCTCCCTACAGGGGCAAGGTTTGCCGGATACGCAGTATTTT. This yields the protein CASSSLQGQGLPDTQYF.